This TCR beta chain was found in a study of cytomegalovirus exposure and HLA in healthy donors. Germline CDR1 SGDLS, CDR2 YYNGEE. The CDR3 runs 16 residues. Trimming at V came to 3 bases and at J to 2 bases, leaving 5 bases not matched to a gene. Study-wide results and limits: In a later analysis, across HLA loci, associated TCR counts were highest for DRB1, lowest for HLA-C. An analysis that was carried out later associated 16,951 TCR beta sequences with HLA alleles at 0.05 false discovery rate.

A remark on this clone: Its specificity is unknown.

The study ran its PCR with 60 Vbeta and 13 Jbeta primers. Here immunoSEQ multiplex PCR was the method, and the copy in TCRdb shows in-frame clones only, minus some. The sample yields over 120,000 clones, of which the top ten take up 0.96%. Sequenced: PBMCs. The receptor was isolated from a male donor in good health and CMV-seronegative. The chain couples TRBV9 to TRBJ2-2, with 9 bases identical to TRBD1. CDR3 sequence (DNA): TGTGCCAGCAGCGGGGGGACAGGGTTAAACACCGGGGAGCTGTTTTTT. Translated: CASSGGTGLNTGELFF.